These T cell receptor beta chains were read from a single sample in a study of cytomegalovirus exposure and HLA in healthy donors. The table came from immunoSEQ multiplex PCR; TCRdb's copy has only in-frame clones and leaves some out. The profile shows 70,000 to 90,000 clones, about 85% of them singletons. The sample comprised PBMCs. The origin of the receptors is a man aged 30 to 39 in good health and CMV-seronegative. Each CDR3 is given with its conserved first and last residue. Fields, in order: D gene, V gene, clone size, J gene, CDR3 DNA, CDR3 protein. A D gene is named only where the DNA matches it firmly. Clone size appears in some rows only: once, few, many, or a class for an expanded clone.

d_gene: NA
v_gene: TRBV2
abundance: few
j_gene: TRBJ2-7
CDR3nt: TGTGCCAGCAGCCAGGAGGCGGGGCTCTCCTACGAGCAGTACTTC
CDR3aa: CASSQEAGLSYEQYF

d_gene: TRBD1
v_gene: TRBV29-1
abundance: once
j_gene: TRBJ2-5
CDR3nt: TGCAGTGTGAGGACAGGCAGCTGGACCCAGTACTTC
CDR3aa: CSVRTGSWTQYF

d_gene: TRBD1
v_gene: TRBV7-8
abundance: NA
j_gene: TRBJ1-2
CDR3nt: TGTGCCAGCAGCCCCGGGACAGAATATGGCTACACCTTC
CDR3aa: CASSPGTEYGYTF

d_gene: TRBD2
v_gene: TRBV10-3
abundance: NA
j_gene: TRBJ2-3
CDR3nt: TGTGCCATCAGGGACCCACTAGCGGGAGGGGCAGATACGCAGTATTTT
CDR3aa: CAIRDPLAGGADTQYF

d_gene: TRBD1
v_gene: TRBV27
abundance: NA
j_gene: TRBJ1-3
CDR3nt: TGTGCCAGCAAGGGGACAGCCCCAAACACCATATATTTT
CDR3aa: CASKGTAPNTIYF

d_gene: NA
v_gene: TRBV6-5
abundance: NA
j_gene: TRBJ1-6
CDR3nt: TGTGCCAGCTCGGACACTTTTAATAATTCACCCCTCCACTTT
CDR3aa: CASSDTFNNSPLHF

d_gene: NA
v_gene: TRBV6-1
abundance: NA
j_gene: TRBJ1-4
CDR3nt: TGTGCCAGCACAAGGGGCTTAGTTGAAAAACTGTTTTTT
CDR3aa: CASTRGLVEKLFF

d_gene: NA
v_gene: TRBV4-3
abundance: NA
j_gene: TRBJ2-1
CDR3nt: TGCGCCAGCAGCCAAGAAGTTACATCCGCAAACAATGAGCAGTTCTTC
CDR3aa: CASSQEVTSANNEQFF

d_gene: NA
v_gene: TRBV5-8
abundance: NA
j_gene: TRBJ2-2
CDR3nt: TGTGCCAGCAGCTTAGGACTTGTCAACGGGGAGCTGTTTTTT
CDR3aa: CASSLGLVNGELFF

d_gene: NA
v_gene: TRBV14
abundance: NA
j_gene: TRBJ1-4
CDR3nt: TGTGCCAGCAGCCACGTTGCAACTAATGAAAAACTGTTTTTT
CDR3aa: CASSHVATNEKLFF

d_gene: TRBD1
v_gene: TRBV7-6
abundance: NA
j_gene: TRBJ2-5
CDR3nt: TGTGCCAGCAGCTTAATCAACAGGGGTAAAAAGGAAGAGACCCAGTACTTC
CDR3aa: CASSLINRGKKEETQYF

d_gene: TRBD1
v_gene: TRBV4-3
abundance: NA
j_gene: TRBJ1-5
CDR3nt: TGCGCCAGCAGCCAAGATTGGGGACAGGGGGGATATAGCAATCAGCCCCAGCATTTT
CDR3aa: CASSQDWGQGGYSNQPQHF

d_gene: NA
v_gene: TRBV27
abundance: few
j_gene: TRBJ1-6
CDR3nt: TGTGCCAGCAGTTTATCGAGGACCTATAATTCACCCCTCCACTTT
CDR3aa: CASSLSRTYNSPLHF

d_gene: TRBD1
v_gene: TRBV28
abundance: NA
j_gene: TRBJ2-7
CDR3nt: TGTGCCAGCAGTCAGTCCGGGACAGGGACCTACGAGCAGTACTTC
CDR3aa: CASSQSGTGTYEQYF

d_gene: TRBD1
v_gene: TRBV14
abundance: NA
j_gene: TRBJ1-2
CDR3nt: TGTGCCAGCAGCCCGTGGGGGGACAGGACTAACTATGGCTACACCTTC
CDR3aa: CASSPWGDRTNYGYTF

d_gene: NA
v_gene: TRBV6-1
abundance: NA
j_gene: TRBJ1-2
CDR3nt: TGTGCCAGCAGCCGCGGGAGTAGGGAGAGCTATGGCTACACCTTC
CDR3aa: CASSRGSRESYGYTF

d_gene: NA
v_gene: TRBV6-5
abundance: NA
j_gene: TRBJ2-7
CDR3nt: TGTGCCAGCAGTTACTCGAGTCAGGGTGGCTACGAGCAGTACTTC
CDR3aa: CASSYSSQGGYEQYF

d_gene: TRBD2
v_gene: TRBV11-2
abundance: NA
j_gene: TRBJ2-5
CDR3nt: TGTGCCAGCAGCTTTCTAGCGGGGCTCCAAGAGACCCAGTACTTC
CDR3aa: CASSFLAGLQETQYF

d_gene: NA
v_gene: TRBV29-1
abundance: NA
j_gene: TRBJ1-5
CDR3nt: TGCAGCGTTGCCTGGGGCAGCACGGCGGATCAGCCCCAGCATTTT
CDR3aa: CSVAWGSTADQPQHF

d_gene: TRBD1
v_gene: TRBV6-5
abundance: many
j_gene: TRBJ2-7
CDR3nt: TGTGCCAGCAGTCCAGGACAGGGTGCCTACGAGCAGTACTTC
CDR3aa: CASSPGQGAYEQYF

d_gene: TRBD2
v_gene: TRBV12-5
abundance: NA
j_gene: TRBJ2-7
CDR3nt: TGTGCTAGTGGTTTGGTATTGGGGAGGGGCAGAGTCTACGAGCAGTACTTC
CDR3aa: CASGLVLGRGRVYEQYF

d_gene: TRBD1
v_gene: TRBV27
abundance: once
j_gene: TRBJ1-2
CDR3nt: TGTGCCAGCAGTTTAAGGGGACAGGTCCCGCCGGCGGCTGGCTACACCTTC
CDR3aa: CASSLRGQVPPAAGYTF

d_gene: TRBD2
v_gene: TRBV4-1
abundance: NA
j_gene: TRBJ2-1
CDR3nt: TGCGCCAGCAGCCATCTGGCGGGGGGCTACAATGAGCAGTTCTTC
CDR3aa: CASSHLAGGYNEQFF

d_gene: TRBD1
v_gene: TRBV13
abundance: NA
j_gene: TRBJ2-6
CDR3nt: TGTGCCAGCAGTTACCACAGGGGAAGGGCCAACGTCCTGACTTTC
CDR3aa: CASSYHRGRANVLTF

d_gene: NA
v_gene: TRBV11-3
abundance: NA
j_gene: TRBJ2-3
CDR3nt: TGTGCCAGCAGCTTGAGAGTCACAGATACGCAGTATTTT
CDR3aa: CASSLRVTDTQYF

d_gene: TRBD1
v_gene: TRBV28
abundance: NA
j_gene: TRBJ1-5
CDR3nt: TGTGCCAGCAGTTCGACAGGGGCTAGCAATCAGCCCCAGCATTTT
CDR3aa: CASSSTGASNQPQHF

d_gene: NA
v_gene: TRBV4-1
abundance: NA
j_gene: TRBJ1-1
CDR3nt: TGCGCCAGCAGCCCAGGGGTGGGACCCACTGAAGCTTTCTTT
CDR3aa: CASSPGVGPTEAFF

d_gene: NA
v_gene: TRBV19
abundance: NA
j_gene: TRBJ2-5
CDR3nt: TGTGCCAGTACGGGACACCAGACCCAGTACTTC
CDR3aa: CASTGHQTQYF

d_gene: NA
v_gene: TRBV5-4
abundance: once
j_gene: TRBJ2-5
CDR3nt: TGTGCCAGCAGCTTGGCGGGGAGCGGGCAAGAGACCCAGTACTTC
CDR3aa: CASSLAGSGQETQYF

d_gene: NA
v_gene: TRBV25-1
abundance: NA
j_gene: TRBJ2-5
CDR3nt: TGTGCCAGCAGTGAAACTAGTACACAAGAGACCCAGTACTTC
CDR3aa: CASSETSTQETQYF

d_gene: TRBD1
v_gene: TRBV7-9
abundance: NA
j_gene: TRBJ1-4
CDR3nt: TGTGCCAGCAGCTTGGCAGGGGGCTTCGGAGCTAATGAAAAACTGTTTTTT
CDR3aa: CASSLAGGFGANEKLFF

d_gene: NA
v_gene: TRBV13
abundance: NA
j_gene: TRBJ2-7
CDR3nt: TGTGCCAGCAGCTCTACCCCCTACGAGCAGTACTTC
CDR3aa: CASSSTPYEQYF

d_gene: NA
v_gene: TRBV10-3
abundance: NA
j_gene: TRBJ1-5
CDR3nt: TGTGCCATCAGTCCGGAGCGGCAAAATCAGCCCCAGCATTTT
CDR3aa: CAISPERQNQPQHF

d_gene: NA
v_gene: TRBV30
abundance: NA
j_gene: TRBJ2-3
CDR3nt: TGTGCCTGGAGTCCCGGGGCGGGGTTGGCAGATACGCAGTATTTT
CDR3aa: CAWSPGAGLADTQYF

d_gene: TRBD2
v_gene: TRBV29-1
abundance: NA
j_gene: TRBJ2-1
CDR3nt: TGCAGCGTCGCGGACTTGCGGGAGCTCAATGAGCAGTTCTTC
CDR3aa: CSVADLRELNEQFF

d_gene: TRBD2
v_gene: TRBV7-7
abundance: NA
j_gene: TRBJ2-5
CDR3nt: TGTGCCAGCAGCTTATCCGGGAGGGTAGAGACCCAGTACTTC
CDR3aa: CASSLSGRVETQYF

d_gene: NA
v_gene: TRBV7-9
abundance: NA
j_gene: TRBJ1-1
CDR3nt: TGTGCCAGCAGCTCAACTCGGACGGGAGACTACAGTGAAGCTTTCTTT
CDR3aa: CASSSTRTGDYSEAFF

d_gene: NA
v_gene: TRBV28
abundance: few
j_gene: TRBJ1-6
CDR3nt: TGTGCCAGCGCGAATACCAACGGGAATTCACCCCTCCACTTT
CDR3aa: CASANTNGNSPLHF

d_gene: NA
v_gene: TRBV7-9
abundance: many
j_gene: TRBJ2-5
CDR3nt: TGTGCCAGCAGCTTTAGTACGGGGGAGACCCAGTACTTC
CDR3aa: CASSFSTGETQYF

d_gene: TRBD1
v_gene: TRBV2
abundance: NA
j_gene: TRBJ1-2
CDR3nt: TGTGCCAGCAGTGCTGGGACAGGGAGCAACTATGGCTACACCTTC
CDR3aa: CASSAGTGSNYGYTF

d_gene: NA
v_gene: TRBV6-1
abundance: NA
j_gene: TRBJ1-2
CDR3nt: TGTGCCAGCAGGGATCTTGGGCAGGGCTATGGCTACACCTTC
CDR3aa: CASRDLGQGYGYTF

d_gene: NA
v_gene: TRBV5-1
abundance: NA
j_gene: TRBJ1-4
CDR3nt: TGCGCCAGCAACCTTTTGGGGGCGCGGAGTGAAAAACTGTTTTTT
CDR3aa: CASNLLGARSEKLFF

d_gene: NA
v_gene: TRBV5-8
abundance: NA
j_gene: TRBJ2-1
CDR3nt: TGTGCCAGCGTAAGGGGTCAGGTATACAATGAGCAGTTCTTC
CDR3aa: CASVRGQVYNEQFF

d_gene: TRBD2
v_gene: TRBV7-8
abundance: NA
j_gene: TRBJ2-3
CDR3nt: TGTGCCAGCAGTCGGGGGAGGGCGGCAGATACGCAGTATTTT
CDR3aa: CASSRGRAADTQYF

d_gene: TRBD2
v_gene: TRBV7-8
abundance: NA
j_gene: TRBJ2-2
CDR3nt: TGTGCCAGCAGCCCCGGACTAGCGGGGAGAGGTTTGTTTTTT
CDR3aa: CASSPGLAGRGLFF

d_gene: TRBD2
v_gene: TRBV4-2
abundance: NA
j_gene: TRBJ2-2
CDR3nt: TGTGCCAGCAGCCGGCTGGCGAGCGGGGGTAACACCGGGGAGCTGTTTTTT
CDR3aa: CASSRLASGGNTGELFF